A single TCR beta chain is shown here with its context. It has no known antigen specificity. No base-level quality is on record; no much larger clone is a single base apart. Between the V and J ends, shortened by 6 bases and 2 bases respectively, the junction contains 8 bases. The germline V gene yields SGHRS for CDR1 and YFSETQ for CDR2. The CDR3, cysteine through phenylalanine, is 12 amino acids long. Only CDR3 DNA is held: 36 bases, read in frame from base 1. Receptor amplification or capture employed the immunoSEQ multiplex PCR assay. A mixture of 60 forward primers for TCR Vbeta segments and 13 reverse primers for TCR Jbeta segments was used in the multiplex PCR. A multiplex PCR assay on genomic DNA amplified the CDR3 region of rearranged TCR beta genes. The Illumina HiSeq System was used to sequence the amplified TCR beta libraries as 87-base-pair reads. Per the original workflow: Across the roughly 600 repertoires, a later analysis counted roughly 84 million unique TCR beta chains, roughly 11 million of which were shared by at least two donors. A nearest-neighbor algorithm error-corrected the raw reads and collapsed the reads into unique sequences, merging closely related sequences to remove PCR and sequencing errors. Alignment of CDR3 sequences to IMGT reference sequences was used to assign V, D and J gene segments. For a sequence to be retained, at least a six-nucleotide match to both a V gene segment and a J gene segment was required. Rearrangements were classified as productive when the CDR3 lacked stop codons and remained in frame with V and J, and all other rearrangements were classified as non-productive. Following IMGT convention, CDR3 was defined as the stretch from the second conserved V-encoded cysteine up to the conserved J-encoded phenylalanine. In an earlier analysis of 587 of the donors, sequences lacking an unambiguous match to a single V gene segment were excluded. In an earlier analysis of approximately 560 of the donors, a V segment was called functional when productive rearrangements were above 56.7%, and segregating when the standard deviation between donors exceeded 5%. A statistical classification framework was built for diagnosing cytomegalovirus status from the catalog of TCR beta chain sequences. V and J gene assignment, in a later analysis, came from comparing TCR nucleotide sequences with IMGT/GENE-DB human TR gene sequences. A later analysis assigned CDR3 sequences and most-parsimonious VDJ recombination scenarios with the TCRdist pipeline. A later analysis defined each TCR beta chain by its CDR3 amino acid sequence plus V-gene family, and excluded reads lacking a unique V-gene family. A later analysis removed several hundred highly shared, low-generation-probability nucleotide sequences to deal with suspected cross-contamination and a sequencing artifact. In a later analysis, a clonal expansion index for each public chain was calculated from normalized within-repertoire ranks of inferred template counts. Generation probabilities in a later analysis came from a VDJ recombination model fitted to out-of-frame rearrangements, and those results were checked against IGoR. Hypergeometric tests were used in a later analysis to score TCR-TCR, TCR-HLA and TCR-CMV co-occurrence, with a repertoire-size bias correction applied to the TCR pairs. A later analysis estimated false discovery rates by permuting HLA or CMV assignments 20 times. In a later analysis, co-occurring TCRs were grouped with DBSCAN, and TCRdist sequence similarity was added when clustering was performed within HLA-allele-positive subsets. Repertoires with fewer than 30,000 or more than 120,000 public chains, plus five repertoires with anomalous nucleotide sharing, were excluded from co-occurrence clustering. The table was pulled from immuneACCESS by TCRdb, which kept in-frame rearrangements only. Such tables lose some clones; where checked, under half of the loss comes from unresolved V genes, and the rest has no known cause. V and J calls and clone size are copied from that table; D and trimming were computed from the DNA. Recorded for this sample are approximately 150,000 clones; 84% of them occurred a single time. The ten largest clones represent around 4.9% of the sample.

The sample belongs to a study of cytomegalovirus exposure and HLA in healthy donors (dated by TCRdb to the late 2010s). Study-level background: An earlier analysis of roughly 630 of the donors reported 250 to 300 Gb of sequence data and 100 million to 140 million unique TCR beta sequences from 150 million to 200 million T cells. A later analysis re-examined previously published TCR beta repertoires from just over 650 donors and added high-resolution HLA genotyping to investigate patterns of TCR occurrence. All discovery cohort repertoires had been generated on a single sequencing platform. On average, 235,054 unique TCR beta nucleotide sequences were sequenced per donor among 398 genotyped donors of the cohort, with roughly 18% of those sequences being non-productive. Among the roughly 400 genotyped donors, around 79% belonged to the genetic ancestry cluster associated with self-reported Caucasian donors. An early release covering roughly 640 HLA-typed donors comprised approximately 290 gigabases of sequencing data and 85 million or so unique TCR sequences. Rather than using new phenotypic data, the later analysis identified candidate immune exposures from TCR beta sequences and from how often those sequences occurred across donors. A later genetic analysis took genome-wide SNP genotypes for about 55% of the roughly 700 donors and used that subset as a discovery cohort. Using immunosequencing, the study profiled T cell repertoires from fewer than 850 subjects and related those repertoires to cytomegalovirus serostatus. In addition to the first cohort of 666 subjects, a separate validation cohort of over 90 different subjects was used. In an earlier analysis of around 540 of the donors, high-throughput TCR beta sequencing was used to judge whether each TCR beta V gene segment behaved as functional or pseudogenic. Typing coverage varied by locus: roughly 620-640 donors for A, B, C, DRB1 and DQB1; 500 to 550 for DQA1; about 600 for DPA1; some 470 for DPB1. Roughly five DR-DQ haplotypes were handled as single units for association and clustering, since linkage in the cohort was strong. Both class I and class II loci were covered by HLA typing, at four-digit resolution. The study combined high-throughput TCR immunosequencing, statistical association of individual TCRs with disease status, and machine learning to predict cytomegalovirus infection status. Alongside the repertoire data, information on donor age, sex, ethnicity and CMV serostatus was compiled. The study aimed to test whether signatures of past pathogen exposure could be identified by cataloging public T cell receptors. Overall study results and their limits: In an earlier analysis of about 600 of the donors, most TCR beta V segments appeared in productive rearrangements about 87% or about 30% of the time, broadly matching IMGT annotations. In a later analysis, several top co-occurrence clusters were reported to appear linked to parvovirus B19, influenza, CMV and Epstein-Barr virus. In a later analysis, the rate of TCR association differed among HLA loci, with DRB1 alleles having the most associated TCRs and HLA-C alleles having the fewest. Compared with the roughly 700-donor mean, donors in an Asian-associated ancestry cluster had fewer N-insertions in productive TCRs, according to a later genetic analysis. Compared with equally common non-associated chains, HLA-associated TCR beta chains in a later analysis were more clonally expanded and had lower generation probabilities. The study gave a list of over 150 TCR beta chains associated with cytomegalovirus. A few of the identified cytomegalovirus-associated TCR beta chains were confirmed in vitro to be specific for cytomegalovirus antigens. In a later analysis, most CMV-associated TCR beta chains were found to appear HLA-restricted, with HLA associations seemingly driven largely by CMV exposure. A further reported finding was that TCR beta sequences accurately predicted the HLA-A and HLA-B alleles for most subjects in the first cohort. V-gene and J-gene trimming of TCR beta chains was associated with a missense DCLRE1C variant in a later genetic analysis, and the association was replicated in an independent cohort. Across donors, most TCR sequences were observed very rarely, whereas some public TCRs were present in many individuals. Strong co-occurrence of HLA alleles, especially DR and DQ, made assigning TCR associations to individual alleles difficult. Some IMGT-functional V segments, including TRBV6-2 and TRBV6-3, could not be told apart with the 87-base-pair reads, so those segments were excluded. Presence/absence analyses assumed roughly uniform sequencing depth across donors, an assumption that may not hold. Linkage disequilibrium might explain the correlated functional status among segregating V segments, but an unknown experimental factor could not be ruled out. Approximately 18 rarely observed V segments, including chromosome 9 orphons, were excluded from the earlier analysis of some 590 of the donors because counts were too low. The only immune exposure information available for the cohort was CMV serostatus. In both the original and validation cohorts, the classifier was reported to diagnose cytomegalovirus status with high specificity and sensitivity. The authors suggested that the approach could potentially be extended to other disease states and immunological phenotypes. Only TCR beta chains were sequenced in this cohort, and the absence of alpha or paired-chain data limited detectable features. A group of highly shared sequence variants was considered likely to be a technical artifact of the sequencing pipeline. HLA typing was unavailable for some donors at each locus, so association tests used only the typed subset. Specific HLA alleles were associated with 16,951 TCR beta sequences at a false discovery rate of 0.05 in a later analysis.

The cohort comprised 710 or so healthy bone marrow donors. All cohort members were sampled while nominally healthy, although unrecorded immune exposures were likely present. The donor tested CMV seropositive, placing the donor among the approximately 290 seropositive members of the cohort. Each donor provided a peripheral blood sample, and peripheral blood mononuclear cells were used for TCR beta sequencing. Genomic DNA extraction from the blood cell samples was performed with the Qiagen DNeasy Blood Extraction Kit. Sequences were obtained from PBMCs. In this chain, TRBV5-1 is recombined with TRBJ1-2, with no D gene named confidently. The source is a girl under 18 in good health and CMV-seropositive. In nucleotides, the sequence is TGCGCCAGCATTGACGGGAACTATGGCTACACCTTC. Its product reads: CASIDGNYGYTF.